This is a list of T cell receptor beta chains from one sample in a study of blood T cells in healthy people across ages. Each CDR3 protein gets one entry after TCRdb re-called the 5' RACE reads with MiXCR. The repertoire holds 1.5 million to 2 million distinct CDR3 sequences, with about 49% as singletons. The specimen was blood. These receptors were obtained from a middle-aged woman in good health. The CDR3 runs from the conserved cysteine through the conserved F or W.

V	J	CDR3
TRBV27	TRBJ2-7	CASSLPDRGRYEQYF
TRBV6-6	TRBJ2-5	CASYIAGGPGETQYF
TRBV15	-	CATSGYDRGGETQYF
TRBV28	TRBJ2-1	CASSPQIGAGGQYNEQFF
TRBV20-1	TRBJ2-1	CSATATKNEQFF
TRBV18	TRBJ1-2	CASSPPIPRFVNGYTF
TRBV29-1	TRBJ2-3	CSGEDTRYF
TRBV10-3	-	CAISESDRNCEQYF
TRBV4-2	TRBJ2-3	CASSHLGGPSTDTQYF
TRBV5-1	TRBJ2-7	CASKRDRAPGEQYF
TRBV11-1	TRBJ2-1	CASSLFGGGNEQFF
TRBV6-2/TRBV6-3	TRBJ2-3	CASSPNDRRTDTQYF
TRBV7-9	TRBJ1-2	CASSLYSANYGYTF
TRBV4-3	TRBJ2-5	CASSPTGGPGAQYF
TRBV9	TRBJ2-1	CASSVTGVVYNEQFF
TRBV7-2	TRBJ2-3	CASFKPGLAGGPGTDTQYF
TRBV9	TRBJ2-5	CASPTGGGQETQYF
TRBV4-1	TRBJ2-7	CASSQAVGQYYEQYF
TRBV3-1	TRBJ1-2	CASSQVFLGTAGYGYTF
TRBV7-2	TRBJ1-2	CASSLGIRAGKNNYGYTF
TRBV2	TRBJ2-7	CASSEGQGEDEQYF
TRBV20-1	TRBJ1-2	CSASPTDAGAGYGYTF
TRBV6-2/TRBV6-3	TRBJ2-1	CASSYGGTGPNEQFF
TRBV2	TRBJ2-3	CASGGDRDMTDTQYF
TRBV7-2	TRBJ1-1	CASSRRTEAFF
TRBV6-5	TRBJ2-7	CASNSPGGASYEQYF
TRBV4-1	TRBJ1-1	CASSPPQGLDTEAFF